This T cell receptor beta chain was recorded in a study of cytomegalovirus exposure and HLA in healthy donors. The study ran its PCR with 60 Vbeta and 13 Jbeta primers. Generated by immunoSEQ multiplex PCR, the TCRdb table keeps only in-frame clones and is missing some. The top ten hold 2.9% of the sample, which has around 140,000 clones, over 75% seen once. Germline assignment: CDR1 ENHRY and CDR2 SYGVKD. This CDR3 has 12 residues. Trimming shortened V by 5 bases and J by 6 bases, and 11 bases separated the two germline ends. Material: PBMCs. The chain links TRBV10-3 to TRBJ2-7, with a tentative D call TRBD1 (5 bases). The source is a woman in her 30s in good health and CMV-seronegative. CDR3 sequence: CAISRQSPEQYF. The CDR3 nucleotides are TGTGCCATCAGTCGACAGTCCCCCGAGCAGTACTTC.